This T cell receptor beta chain was retrieved from a study of OX40 agonist ivuxolimab in advanced cancers. Broader study findings: The specificity for antigen of the expanded peripheral T cells was not determined.

Germline CDR1 SGDLS, CDR2 YYNGEE. Trimming pared 3 bases from V and 7 bases from J, leaving 19 bases between. This CDR3 is built from 15 residues. TCRdb keeps only in-frame clones here, not all; method: immunoSEQ multiplex PCR. Of 25,000 to 30,000 clones in the sample, 65% to 90% are singletons; the top ten hold over 12%. This clone came up once. Its target is not known. The receptor was derived from an adult with an advanced solid tumor such as melanoma, head and neck, liver or kidney cancer. The genes are TRBV9 and TRBJ1-2; a possible D gene is TRBD1 (5 bases). This material consisted of CD4+ or CD8+ T cells sorted from blood, taken in a trial of the OX40 agonist ivuxolimab. This chain's CDR3 is CASSAEGGELGGYTF. CDR3 nucleotides: TGTGCCAGCAGCGCTGAGGGAGGGGAACTTGGTGGCTACACCTTC.